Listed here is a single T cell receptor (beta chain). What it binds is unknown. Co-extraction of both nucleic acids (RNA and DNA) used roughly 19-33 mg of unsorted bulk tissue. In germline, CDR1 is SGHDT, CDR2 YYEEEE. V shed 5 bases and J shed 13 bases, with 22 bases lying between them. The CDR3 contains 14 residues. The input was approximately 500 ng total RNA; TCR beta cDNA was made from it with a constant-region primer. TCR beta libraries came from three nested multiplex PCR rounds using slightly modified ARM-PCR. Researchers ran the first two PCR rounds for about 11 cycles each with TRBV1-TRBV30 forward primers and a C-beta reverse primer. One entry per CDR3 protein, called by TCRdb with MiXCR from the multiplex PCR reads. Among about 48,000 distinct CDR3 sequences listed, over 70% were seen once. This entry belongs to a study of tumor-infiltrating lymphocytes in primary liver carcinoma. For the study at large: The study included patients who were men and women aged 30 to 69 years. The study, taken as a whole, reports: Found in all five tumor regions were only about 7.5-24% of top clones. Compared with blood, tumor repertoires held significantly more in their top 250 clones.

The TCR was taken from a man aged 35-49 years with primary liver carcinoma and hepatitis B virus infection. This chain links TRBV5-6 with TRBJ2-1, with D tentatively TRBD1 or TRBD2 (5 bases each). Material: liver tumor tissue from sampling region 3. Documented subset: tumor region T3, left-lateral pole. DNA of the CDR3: TGTGCCAGCAGATTCGGGGCGGTGGGCAGTGAACAGTTCTTC. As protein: CASRFGAVGSEQFF.